This TCR beta chain was profiled in a study of Ad26.COV2.S vaccination and SARS-CoV-2 variants. Turning to the study itself: It was the COV1001 Ad26.COV2.S trial arm that included the donor. Once or twice, 56 days apart, Ad26.COV2.S was delivered intramuscularly.

Turning to this clone: Its cognate antigen is unknown.

The treatment is: about 20 received Ad26.COV2.S at low or high dose, single or two shots; about 5 received placebo; per-sample allocation not given. Sampling was performed 63 days after the first vaccine or placebo injection. Donor was an adult aged 18-55 years in Boston. Study observations and caveats: The analyses of TCR breadth and depth may have understated the size of total T cell responses.

Assay: immunoSEQ multiplex PCR; the TCRdb copy retains only in-frame clones and omits some. The sample yields roughly 390,000 clones, 80% to 90% seen once. Germline V gene sequence: CDR1 KGHSH, CDR2 LQKENI. V was pared by 3 bases and J by 4 bases, with 17 bases of the junction left unmatched. The CDR3 consists of 20 residues. V gene TRBV18 combines with J gene TRBJ2-3, with 12 positions matching TRBD2. The sample was peripheral blood, taken in a trial of Ad26.COV2.S vaccine versus placebo. This TCR was recovered from a person aged 18-65 years who received the Ad26.COV2.S COVID-19 vaccine or a placebo. CDR3 nucleotides: TGTGCCAGCTCACCGAATTTGCTAGCGGGGGGGCCGATCTCCCCAGATACGCAGTATTTT. It codes for CASSPNLLAGGPISPDTQYF. The full variable domain, its missing parts supplied by reference TRBV18 and TRBJ2-3, is NAGVMQNPRHLVRRRGQEARLRCSPMKGHSHVYWYRQLPEEGLKFMVYLQKENIIDESGMPKERFSAEFPKEGPSILRIQQVVRGDSAAYFCASSPNLLAGGPISPDTQYFGPGTRLTVL.